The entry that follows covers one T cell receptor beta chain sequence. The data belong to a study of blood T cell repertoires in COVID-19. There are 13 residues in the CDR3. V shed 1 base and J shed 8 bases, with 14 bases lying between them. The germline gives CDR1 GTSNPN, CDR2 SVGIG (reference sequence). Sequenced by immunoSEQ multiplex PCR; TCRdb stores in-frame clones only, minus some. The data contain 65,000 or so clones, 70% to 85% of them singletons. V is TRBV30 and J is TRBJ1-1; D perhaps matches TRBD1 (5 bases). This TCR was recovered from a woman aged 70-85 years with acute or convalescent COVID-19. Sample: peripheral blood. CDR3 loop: CAWSAVRDREAFF. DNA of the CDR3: TGTGCCTGGAGTGCTGTGAGAGACAGAGAAGCTTTCTTT.